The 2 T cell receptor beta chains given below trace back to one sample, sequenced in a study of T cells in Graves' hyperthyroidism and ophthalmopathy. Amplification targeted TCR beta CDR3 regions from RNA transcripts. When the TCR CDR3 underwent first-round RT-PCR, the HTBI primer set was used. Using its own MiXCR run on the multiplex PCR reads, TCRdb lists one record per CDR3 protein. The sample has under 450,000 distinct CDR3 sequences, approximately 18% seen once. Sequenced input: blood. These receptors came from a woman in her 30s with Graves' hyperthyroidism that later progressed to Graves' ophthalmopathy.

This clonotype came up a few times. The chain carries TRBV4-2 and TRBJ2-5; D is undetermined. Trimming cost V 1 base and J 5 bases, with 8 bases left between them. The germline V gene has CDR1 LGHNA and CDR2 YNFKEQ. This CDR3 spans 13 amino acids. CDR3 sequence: CASSQGPSETQYF. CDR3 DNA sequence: TGTGCCAGCAGCCAAGGGCCGTCGGAGACCCAGTACTTC.

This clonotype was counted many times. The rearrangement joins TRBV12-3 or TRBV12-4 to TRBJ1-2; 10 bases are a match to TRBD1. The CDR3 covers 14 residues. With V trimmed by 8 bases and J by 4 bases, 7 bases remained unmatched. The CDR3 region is CASRTGGFSYGYTF. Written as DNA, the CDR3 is TGTGCCAGCCGGACAGGGGGTTTCAGCTATGGCTACACCTTC.